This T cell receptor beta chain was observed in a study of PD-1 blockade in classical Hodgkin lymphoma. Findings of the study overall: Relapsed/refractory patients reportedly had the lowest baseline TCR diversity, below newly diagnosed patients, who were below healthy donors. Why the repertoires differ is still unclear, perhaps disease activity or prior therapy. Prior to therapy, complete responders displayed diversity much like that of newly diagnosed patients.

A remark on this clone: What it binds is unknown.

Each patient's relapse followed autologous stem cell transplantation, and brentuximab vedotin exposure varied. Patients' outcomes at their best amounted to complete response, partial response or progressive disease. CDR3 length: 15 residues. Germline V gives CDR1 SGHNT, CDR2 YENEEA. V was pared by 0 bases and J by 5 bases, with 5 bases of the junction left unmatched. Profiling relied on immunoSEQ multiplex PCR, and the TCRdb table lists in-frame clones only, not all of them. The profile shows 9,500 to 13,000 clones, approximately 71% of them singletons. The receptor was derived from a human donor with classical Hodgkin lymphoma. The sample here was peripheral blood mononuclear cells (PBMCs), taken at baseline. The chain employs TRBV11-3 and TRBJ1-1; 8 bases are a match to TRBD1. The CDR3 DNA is TGTGCCAGCAGCTTAGATCAGGGGGCAAGGACTGAAGCTTTCTTT. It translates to CASSLDQGARTEAFF.